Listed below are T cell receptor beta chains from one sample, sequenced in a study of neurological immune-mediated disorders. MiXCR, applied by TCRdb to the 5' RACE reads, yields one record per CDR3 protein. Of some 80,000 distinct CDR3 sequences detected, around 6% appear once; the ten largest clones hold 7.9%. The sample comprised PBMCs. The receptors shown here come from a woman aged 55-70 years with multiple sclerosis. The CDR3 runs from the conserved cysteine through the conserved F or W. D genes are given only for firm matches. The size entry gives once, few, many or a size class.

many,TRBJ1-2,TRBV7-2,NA,CASSSQKGVHSGYTF,TGTGCCAGCAGCTCACAAAAAGGGGTCCACTCAGGCTACACCTTC
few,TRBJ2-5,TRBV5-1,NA,CASSLRGAGETQYF,TGCGCCAGCAGCCTCCGGGGGGCGGGAGAGACCCAGTACTTC
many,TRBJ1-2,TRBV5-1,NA,CASSLVGNGYTF,TGCGCCAGCAGCTTGGTAGGGAATGGCTACACCTTC
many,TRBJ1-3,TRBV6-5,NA,CASRRTDLTTIYF,TGTGCCAGCAGAAGGACAGATCTCACCACCATATATTTT
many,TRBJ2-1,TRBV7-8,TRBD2,CASSGRGGRSGEQFF,TGTGCCAGCAGCGGTCGGGGGGGCCGTTCCGGTGAGCAGTTCTTC
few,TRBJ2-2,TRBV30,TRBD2,CAWETSGGTGELFF,TGTGCCTGGGAGACTAGCGGGGGGACCGGGGAGCTGTTTTTT
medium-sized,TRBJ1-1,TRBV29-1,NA,CSVAVHSEAFF,TGCAGCGTAGCGGTACATAGTGAAGCTTTCTTT
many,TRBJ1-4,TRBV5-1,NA,CASTTGTWSEKLFF,TGCGCCAGCACCACAGGGACCTGGAGTGAAAAACTGTTTTTT
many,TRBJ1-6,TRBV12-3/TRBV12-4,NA,CASSSPGRSYNSPLHF,TGTGCCAGCAGTTCCCCGGGCCGCTCCTATAATTCACCCCTCCACTTT
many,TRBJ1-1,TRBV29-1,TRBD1,CSVVGGRGITEAFF,TGCAGCGTTGTGGGGGGCAGGGGGATCACTGAAGCTTTCTTT
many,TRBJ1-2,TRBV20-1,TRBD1,CSARGQGANYGYTF,TGCAGTGCTAGAGGACAGGGAGCTAACTATGGCTACACCTTC
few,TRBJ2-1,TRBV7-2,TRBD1,CASSLSTGDNEQFF,TGTGCCAGCAGCTTATCTACAGGGGACAATGAGCAGTTCTTC
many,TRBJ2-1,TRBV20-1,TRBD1,CSAETGFGYNEQFF,TGCAGTGCAGAGACAGGGTTTGGCTACAATGAGCAGTTCTTC
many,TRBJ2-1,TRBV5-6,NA,CASSQHEETEQFF,TGTGCCAGCAGCCAGCATGAGGAGACTGAGCAGTTCTTC
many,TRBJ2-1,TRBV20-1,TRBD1,CSARDPGGAYNEQFF,TGCAGTGCTAGAGATCCAGGGGGCGCCTACAATGAGCAGTTCTTC
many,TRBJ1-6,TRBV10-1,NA,CASSESSGQSHNSPLHF,TGCGCCAGCAGTGAGTCAAGCGGACAGTCCCATAATTCACCCCTCCACTTT
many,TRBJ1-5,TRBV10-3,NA,CAISGTGTVNQPQHF,TGTGCCATCAGTGGAACAGGGACCGTCAATCAGCCCCAGCATTTT
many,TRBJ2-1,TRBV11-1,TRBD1,CASSLEGTGAHEQFF,TGTGCCAGCAGCTTAGAGGGGACAGGGGCGCATGAGCAGTTCTTC
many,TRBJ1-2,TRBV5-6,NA,CASSARGGVHYGYTF,TGTGCCAGCAGCGCCAGGGGAGGGGTTCACTATGGCTACACCTTC
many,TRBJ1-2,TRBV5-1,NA,CASSLGARGYTF,TGCGCCAGCAGCTTGGGGGCGCGGGGCTACACCTTC
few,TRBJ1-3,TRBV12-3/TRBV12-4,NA,CASSLALTQGVSGNTIYF,TGTGCCAGCAGTTTAGCGCTAACGCAGGGAGTCTCTGGAAACACCATATATTTT
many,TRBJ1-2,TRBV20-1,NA,CSAPTGTRGYTF,TGCAGTGCCCCCACAGGAACTCGTGGCTACACCTTC